This T cell receptor (beta chain) was profiled in a study of graft-versus-host responses after intestinal transplantation. Overall study: Isolated intestinal, liver-intestinal, or multivisceral transplants were what recipients had. Anti-thymocyte globulin was used for induction in all recipients, who then took tacrolimus and steroids for about 3 years.

This CDR3 is 14 amino acids long. Germline-derived CDR1 and CDR2 are WNHNN and SYGVQD (reference sequence). The ends were cut back, 4 bases at V and 3 bases at J, with 10 bases in the middle. Note on this clone: Its antigen is still unknown.

Sequenced by immunoSEQ multiplex PCR; TCRdb stores in-frame clones only, minus some. The repertoire has tens of thousands of clones, about 90% of them found once; the top ten carry around 17%. Processing of graft tissue released intraepithelial and lamina propria lymphocytes. Overall study findings and caveats: High graft-versus-host to host-versus-graft clonal ratios were found in allografts of patients who had graft-donor T cell macrochimerism. Investigators detected GvH clones in recipient marrow, with some emerging earlier in ileum or blood.

J is TRBJ1-5 and V is TRBV10-1; D is undetermined. The material sequenced was ileum tissue, taken almost 210 days after intestinal transplant. The receptor was isolated from a human patient who received an intestinal transplant, so some T cells may come from the graft donor. As DNA, the CDR3 is TGCGCCAGCAGTGGTGGCCTTCCCAATCAGCCCCAGCATTTT. Translation: CASSGGLPNQPQHF.